The rows below give T cell receptor beta chains drawn from one sample of a study of graft-versus-host responses after intestinal transplantation. These receptors lack a known antigen. Produced via immunoSEQ multiplex PCR; TCRdb's table is partial and in-frame only. The sample has about 88,000 clones, 85% to 95% seen once. Sample: unstimulated CD4+ T cells sorted from spleen or lymph node cells, taken before transplant. All receptors come from a human donor who was the organ donor for an intestinal transplant. Both conserved end residues are part of each CDR3. D genes are given only for firm matches. Some rows mark clone size as missing; the rest say once, few, many or name a class of expanded clone.

v_gene,j_gene,d_gene,abundance,CDR3aa,CDR3nt
TRBV28,TRBJ2-3,TRBD1,.,CASSTGQVSTDTQYF,TGTGCCAGCAGTACCGGACAGGTGAGCACAGATACGCAGTATTTT
TRBV7-6,TRBJ1-2,.,once,CASSLSHSLNYGYTF,TGTGCCAGCAGCTTAAGCCACAGTTTGAACTATGGCTACACCTTC
TRBV10-2,TRBJ2-3,.,.,CASARGAGPSTDTQYF,TGCGCCAGCGCCCGAGGGGCGGGGCCTAGCACAGATACGCAGTATTTT
TRBV4-1,TRBJ2-7,.,.,CASSQDYSASPYEQYF,TGCGCCAGCAGCCAAGATTATAGCGCGTCTCCCTACGAGCAGTACTTC
TRBV11-2,TRBJ1-2,.,.,CASSLQQGYGYTF,TGTGCCAGCAGCTTACAACAGGGCTATGGCTACACCTTC
TRBV19,TRBJ1-4,TRBD1,.,CASSPGQKEKLFF,TGTGCCAGTAGTCCGGGACAGAAGGAAAAACTGTTTTTT
TRBV15,TRBJ2-1,.,.,CATSTSIGGSGLNEQFF,TGTGCCACCAGCACCTCTATCGGGGGTTCCGGCCTCAATGAGCAGTTCTTC
TRBV9,TRBJ1-5,TRBD1,once,CASSFTGQGNQPQHF,TGTGCCAGCAGCTTTACGGGACAGGGGAATCAGCCCCAGCATTTT
TRBV9,TRBJ2-5,.,.,CASSRTIAPGAGQETQYF,TGTGCCAGCAGCCGAACGATAGCGCCGGGGGCAGGACAAGAGACCCAGTACTTC
TRBV5-4,TRBJ1-1,TRBD1,.,CASSRTGVNTEAFF,TGTGCCAGCAGCCGCACAGGGGTGAACACTGAAGCTTTCTTT
TRBV30,TRBJ1-3,TRBD1,.,CAWGQGISGNTIYF,TGTGCCTGGGGACAGGGTATCTCTGGAAACACCATATATTTT
TRBV9,TRBJ1-4,.,.,CASSLRGIANEKLFF,TGTGCCAGCAGCCTAAGGGGTATAGCTAATGAAAAACTGTTTTTT
TRBV5-4,TRBJ2-1,.,.,CASSLQGTFYNEQFF,TGTGCCAGCAGCTTGCAGGGAACGTTCTACAATGAGCAGTTCTTC
TRBV5-4,TRBJ1-2,.,.,CASSLAANYGYTF,TGTGCCAGCAGCTTGGCAGCTAACTATGGCTACACCTTC
TRBV7-2,TRBJ1-5,.,.,CASSRDRNQPQHF,TGTGCCAGCAGCCGTGACAGGAACCAGCCCCAGCATTTT
TRBV19,TRBJ2-5,.,.,CASTESGQLQETQYF,TGTGCCAGTACCGAAAGCGGTCAGCTCCAAGAGACCCAGTACTTC
TRBV2,TRBJ2-1,.,.,CASRGSGPEQFF,TGTGCCAGCAGGGGGTCCGGGCCGGAGCAGTTCTTC
TRBV5-1,TRBJ1-1,.,.,CASSLGGGAEAFF,TGCGCCAGCAGCTTAGGTGGAGGGGCTGAAGCTTTCTTT